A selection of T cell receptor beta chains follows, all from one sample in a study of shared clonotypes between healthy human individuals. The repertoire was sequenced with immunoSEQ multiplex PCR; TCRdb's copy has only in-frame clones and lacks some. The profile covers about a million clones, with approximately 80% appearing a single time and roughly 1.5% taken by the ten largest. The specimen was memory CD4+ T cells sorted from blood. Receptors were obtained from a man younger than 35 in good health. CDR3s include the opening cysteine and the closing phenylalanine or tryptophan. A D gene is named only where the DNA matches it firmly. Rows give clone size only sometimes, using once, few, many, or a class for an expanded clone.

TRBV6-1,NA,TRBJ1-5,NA,CASQEGNQPQHF,TGTGCCAGCCAAGAGGGGAATCAGCCCCAGCATTTT
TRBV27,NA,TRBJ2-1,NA,CASSLGESSYNEQFF,TGTGCCAGCAGTTTGGGGGAGAGCTCCTACAATGAGCAGTTCTTC
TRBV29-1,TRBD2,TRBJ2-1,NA,CSAWRGSGGAINEQFF,TGCAGCGCCTGGCGAGGGAGCGGGGGGGCTATCAATGAGCAGTTCTTC
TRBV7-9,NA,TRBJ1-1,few,CASSSSRGLRTEAFF,TGTGCCAGCAGCTCCTCGAGGGGTCTACGGACTGAAGCTTTCTTT
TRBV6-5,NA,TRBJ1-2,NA,CASRTNPQGAGYTF,TGTGCCAGCAGAACCAACCCTCAGGGAGCTGGCTACACCTTC
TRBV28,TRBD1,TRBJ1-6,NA,CASSLTGPGTAYVSSYNSPLHF,TGTGCCAGCAGCCTCACCGGTCCCGGGACAGCTTATGTGAGCTCCTATAATTCACCCCTCCACTTT
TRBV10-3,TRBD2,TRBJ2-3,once,CAISASILAGSTDTQYF,TGTGCCATCAGTGCCTCCATACTAGCGGGGAGCACAGATACGCAGTATTTT
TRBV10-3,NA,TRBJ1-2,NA,CAIPGFYYGYTF,TGTGCCATCCCAGGGTTTTATTATGGCTACACCTTC
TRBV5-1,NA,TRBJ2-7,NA,CASSLASQLYEQYF,TGCGCCAGCAGCTTGGCCTCTCAGCTTTACGAGCAGTACTTC
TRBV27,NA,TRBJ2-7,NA,CASSFQRPSSYEQYF,TGTGCCAGCAGTTTTCAACGGCCGAGCTCCTACGAGCAGTACTTC
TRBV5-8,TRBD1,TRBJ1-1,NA,CASRLTGGRYTEAFF,TGTGCCAGCAGGTTGACAGGGGGCAGGTACACTGAAGCTTTCTTT
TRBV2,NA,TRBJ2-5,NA,CASSLGVALTETQYF,TGTGCCAGCAGTTTGGGGGTAGCCCTGACGGAGACCCAGTACTTC
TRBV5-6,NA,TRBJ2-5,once,CASSFKAGQETQYF,TGTGCCAGCAGCTTTAAGGCAGGCCAAGAGACCCAGTACTTC
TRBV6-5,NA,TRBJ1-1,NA,CASSRQQTAQAFF,TGTGCCAGCAGTAGACAGCAAACGGCCCAAGCTTTCTTT
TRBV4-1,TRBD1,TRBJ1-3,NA,CASSHETGSISGNTIYF,TGCGCCAGCAGCCACGAGACAGGGTCGATCTCTGGAAACACCATATATTTT
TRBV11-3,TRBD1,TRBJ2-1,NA,CASSRGTGAYNEQFF,TGTGCCAGCAGCCGAGGGACAGGAGCCTACAATGAGCAGTTCTTC
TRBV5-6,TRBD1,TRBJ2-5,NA,CASSGWTGTETQYF,TGTGCCAGCAGCGGATGGACAGGGACAGAGACCCAGTACTTC
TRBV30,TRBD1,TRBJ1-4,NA,CAWSRQGTNEKLFF,TGTGCCTGGAGCCGACAGGGAACTAATGAAAAACTGTTTTTT
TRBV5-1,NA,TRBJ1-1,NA,CASSQGVEAFF,TGCGCCAGCAGCCAGGGAGTTGAAGCTTTCTTT
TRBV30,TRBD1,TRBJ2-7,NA,CAWTPWTGMNEQYF,TGTGCCTGGACTCCATGGACAGGGATGAACGAGCAGTACTTC